This TCR beta chain was profiled in a study of blood T cell repertoires in COVID-19. Study details: Collection of acute and convalescent COVID-19 samples took place in the United States, Italy and Spain.

The germline gives CDR1 WNHNN, CDR2 SYGVQD (reference sequence). The CDR3 length is 13 residues. Trimming cost V 8 bases and J 0 bases, with 10 bases left between them. The authors' processing: Nucleated cell counts were estimated from reference gene primer amplification. Profiling relied on immunoSEQ multiplex PCR, and the TCRdb table lists in-frame clones only, not all of them. The V and J calls and clone size were taken over from that table, and D and trimming were inferred from the DNA. Of approximately 210,000 clones in the sample, approximately 85% are singletons; the top ten hold about 8%. The chain recombines TRBV10-1 with TRBJ1-1, with a tentative D call TRBD1 (6 bases). The sample consisted of peripheral blood. The receptor was derived from a woman between 45 and 65 years old with active or convalescent COVID-19. The CDR3 is CASRGQLNTEAFF. CDR3 bases: TGCGCCAGCCGGGGACAACTGAACACTGAAGCTTTCTTT.